The sequence of this T cell receptor beta chain was determined in a study of cytomegalovirus exposure and HLA in healthy donors. Study as a whole: Earlier, some 180 million T cells were analyzed, and some 120 million unique TCR beta sequences were found among them. Study-level findings and limits: Immune exposure was documented only through CMV serostatus. TCR beta chains numbering more than 150 were designated cytomegalovirus-associated. TCR beta V- and J-gene trimming, according to a later analysis, was linked to a missense DCLRE1C variant.

Of note for this clone: Its target is not known.

Primers included in the PCR were 60 Vbeta and 13 Jbeta primers. Libraries were prepared by immunoSEQ multiplex PCR; TCRdb keeps only in-frame clonotypes and omits some of them. Its clone listing holds approximately 130,000 clones. This sequence was found in a woman aged 55-69 years in good health and CMV-seronegative. Sequencing was performed on PBMCs.

The CDR3 region is CASHGQGVDTEAFF. The DNA for the CDR3 is TGTGCCAGCCACGGACAGGGGGTAGACACTGAAGCTTTCTTT. The chain joins TRBV2 to TRBJ1-1, with 10 bases identical to TRBD1. The CDR3 loop spans 14 amino acids. The germline V gene has CDR1 SNHLY and CDR2 FYNNEI. Unmatched junction bases numbered 6, after V lost 8 bases and J lost 3 bases.